The clone carrying this T cell receptor beta chain has ten or more counts. Antigen specificity is unknown. These data originate in a study of identical twins. Study results and limitations: With abundant cord blood beta clonotypes, insertions were fewer; memory repertoires showed no such pattern. Beta out-of-frame sequences showed weaker excess sharing between twins.

Trimming took 0 bases from V and 6 from J, leaving 12 bases between them. The CDR3 has 14 residues. Per the germline V gene, CDR1 is WNHNN and CDR2 is SYGVQD (reference sequence). TCRdb ran MiXCR on the 5' RACE reads and lists one entry per CDR3 protein. This sample has a few hundred thousand distinct CDR3 sequences; about 18% occur once, and the top ten carry less than 15%. Sequencing was performed on naive T cells sorted from blood. J is TRBJ2-7 and V is TRBV10-1; a weak D match, TRBD1 (6 bases). This TCR came from a man aged 45 to 65 in good health. The CDR3 DNA follows: TGCGCCAGCAGTGAGTCGCCCCGGACAGCCGAGCAGTACTTC. Translation gives CASSESPRTAEQYF.